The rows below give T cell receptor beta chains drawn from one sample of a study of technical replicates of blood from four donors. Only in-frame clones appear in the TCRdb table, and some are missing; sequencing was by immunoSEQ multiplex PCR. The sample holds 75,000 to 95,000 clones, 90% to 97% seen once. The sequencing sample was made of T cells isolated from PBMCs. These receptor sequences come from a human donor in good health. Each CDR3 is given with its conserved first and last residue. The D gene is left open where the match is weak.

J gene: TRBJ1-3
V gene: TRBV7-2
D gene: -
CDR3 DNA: TGTGCCAGCAGCTTATGGCCTAGCTCTGGAAACACCATATATTTT
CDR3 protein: CASSLWPSSGNTIYF

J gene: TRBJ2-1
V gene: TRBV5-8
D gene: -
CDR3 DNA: TGTGCCAGCAGCGCGGGATTAAGCTCCTACAATGAGCAGTTCTTC
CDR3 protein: CASSAGLSSYNEQFF

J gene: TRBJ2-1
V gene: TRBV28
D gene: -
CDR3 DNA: TGTGCCAGCAGAAGTACGACAGGAAGCGAGCAGTTCTTC
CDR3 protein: CASRSTTGSEQFF

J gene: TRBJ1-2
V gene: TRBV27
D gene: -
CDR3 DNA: TGTGCCAGCAGTTTATCAGGGGTGGCCTATGGCTACACCTTC
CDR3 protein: CASSLSGVAYGYTF

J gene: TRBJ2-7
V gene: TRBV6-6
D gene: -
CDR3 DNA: TGTGCCAGCAGGTACCCCCCTAGCTACGAGCAGTACTTC
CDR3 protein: CASRYPPSYEQYF

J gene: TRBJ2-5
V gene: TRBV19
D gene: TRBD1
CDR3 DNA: TGTGCCAGTAGTTACGGACAGGGTGGGAAAGAGACCCAGTACTTC
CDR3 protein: CASSYGQGGKETQYF

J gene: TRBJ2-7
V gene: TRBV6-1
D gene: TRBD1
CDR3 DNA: TGTGCCAGCAGTCCCGGGACAGGGCCCTACGAGCAGTACTTC
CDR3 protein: CASSPGTGPYEQYF

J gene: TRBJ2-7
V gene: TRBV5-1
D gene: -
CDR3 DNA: TGCGCCAGCAGCTTGGTACCGGGAGAAGCACGGGAGCAGTACTTC
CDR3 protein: CASSLVPGEAREQYF

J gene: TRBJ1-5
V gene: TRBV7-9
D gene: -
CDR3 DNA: TGTGCCAGCAGCTTGGCTGCTTTGGATCAGCCCCAGCATTTT
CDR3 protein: CASSLAALDQPQHF

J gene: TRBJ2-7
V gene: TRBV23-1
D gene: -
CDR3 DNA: TGCGCCAGCAGTCACCCGCCGTCCGGCGAGCAGTACTTC
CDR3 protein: CASSHPPSGEQYF

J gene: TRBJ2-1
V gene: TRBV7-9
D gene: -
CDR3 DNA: TGTGCCAGCAGCTTTTCGCTAGTCGGGGAGCAGTTCTTC
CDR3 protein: CASSFSLVGEQFF

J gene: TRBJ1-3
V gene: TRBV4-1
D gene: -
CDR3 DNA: TGCGCCAGCAGCCAAAGGGGGGGGAGTGAAAACACCATATATTTT
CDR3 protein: CASSQRGGSENTIYF

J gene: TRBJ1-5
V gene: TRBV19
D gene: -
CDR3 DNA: TGTGCCAGTAGTGATACAGGGAGCAATCAGCCCCAGCATTTT
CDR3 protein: CASSDTGSNQPQHF

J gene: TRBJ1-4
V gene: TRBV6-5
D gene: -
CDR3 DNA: TGTGCCAGCCGTCAGGGTTTATATGAAAAACTGTTTTTT
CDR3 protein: CASRQGLYEKLFF

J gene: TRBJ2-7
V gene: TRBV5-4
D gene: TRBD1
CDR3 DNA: TGTGCCAGCGGGCGGGACAGGGGGATCGAGCAGTACTTC
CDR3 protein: CASGRDRGIEQYF

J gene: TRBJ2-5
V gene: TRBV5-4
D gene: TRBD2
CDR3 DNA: TGTGCCAGCAGCTTGTCTGGCGCGGGAGGGCTCGGAGAGACCCAGTACTTC
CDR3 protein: CASSLSGAGGLGETQYF

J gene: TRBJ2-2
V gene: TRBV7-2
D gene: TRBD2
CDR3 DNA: TGTGCCAGCAGCTGGGCGGGAGGGCAGGGCACCGGGGAGCTGTTTTTT
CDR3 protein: CASSWAGGQGTGELFF

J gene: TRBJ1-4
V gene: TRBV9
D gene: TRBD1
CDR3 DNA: TGTGCCAGCAGCACGGACAGGGGGTCTGAAAAACTGTTTTTT
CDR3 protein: CASSTDRGSEKLFF